The 28 T cell receptor beta chains reported below all come from one sample, sequenced in a study of regulatory T cells in long-lasting Graves disease. Time point described: persistent/refractory GD, antithyroid drugs over 5 years with positive TRAb. The authors made the TCR library using RNA they extracted from PBMCs. Arm-PCR of CDR3 regions and iRepertoire HTBI primers were used to build TCR beta libraries. TCRdb recomputed calls from the multiplex PCR reads with MiXCR, one row per CDR3 protein. The data hold 450,000 or so distinct CDR3 sequences, with less than 25% observed a single time. Sample: peripheral blood mononuclear cells (PBMCs), taken when the disease was refractory, from a patient treated with antithyroid drugs. The source of these receptors is a female donor with Graves disease.

V usage is TRBV2 and J usage is TRBJ2-1; TRBD2 aligns across 9 bases. Germline loops: CDR1 SNHLY, CDR2 FYNNEI. After removal of 5 bases from V and 2 bases from J, the junction contained 4 bases not matched to a gene. This CDR3 is built from 15 residues. The CDR3 loop reads CASSSTSGPYNEQFF. The CDR3 nucleotides are TGTGCCAGCAGTTCGACTAGCGGACCCTACAATGAGCAGTTCTTC.

The rearrangement links TRBV20-1 to TRBJ2-7; D not certain. Germline CDR1 reads DFQATT; CDR2 reads SNEGSKA (reference sequence). V was clipped by 5 bases and J by 2 bases, with 13 bases between them. CDR3 length equals 13 residues. CDR3: CSASQVRAYEQYF. The CDR3, as DNA: TGCAGTGCTTCTCAGGTACGGGCCTACGAGCAGTACTTC.

The CDR3 protein is CASHPGTGGGETQYF. In DNA form, the CDR3 reads TGTGCCAGCCACCCCGGCACAGGGGGAGGAGAGACCCAGTACTTC. The chain employs TRBV18 and TRBJ2-5; TRBD1 aligns across 8 bases. CDR3 length equals 15 residues. The V segment lost 8 bases and the J segment 4 bases; nucleotides outside the gene matches: 12. The germline V gene encodes CDR1 KGHSH and CDR2 LQKENI.

This clonotype has only a few counts. This chain links TRBV5-1 with TRBJ1-2; TRBD1 might be the D (5 bases). The ends were cut back, 4 bases at V and 4 bases at J, with 20 bases in the middle. The CDR3 is 16 residues long. Germline assignment: CDR1 SGHRS and CDR2 YFSETQ. The CDR3: CASSRGVGGLSYGYTF. The CDR3 nucleotides are TGCGCCAGCAGCCGCGGTGTGGGGGGTCTGTCCTATGGCTACACCTTC.

Many counts were recorded for this clonotype. The J gene is TRBJ1-1, the V gene TRBV7-9; D is ambiguous. Germline loops: CDR1 SEHNR, CDR2 FQNEAQ (reference sequence). Trimming removed 6 bases from V and 4 bases from J, with 12 bases in between. The CDR3 contains 13 residues. The CDR3 DNA sequence: TGTGCCAGCAGTTCGGAGGTCGGCACTGAAGCTTTCTTT. Translating gives CASSSEVGTEAFF.

The rearrangement uses TRBV5-6 and TRBJ1-4; D may be TRBD1 (6 bases). V was pared by 0 bases and J by 8 bases, with 8 bases between. In germline, CDR1 is SGHDT, CDR2 YYEEEE. The CDR3 totals 13 residues. The CDR3 DNA reads as TGTGCCAGCAGCTTGGTGGGGGCCGAAAAACTGTTTTTT. This sequence encodes CASSLVGAEKLFF.

This clonotype was observed many times. V is TRBV20-1 and J is TRBJ2-5, with D perhaps matching TRBD1 (6 bases). The CDR3 spans 14 residues. Germline assignment: CDR1 DFQATT and CDR2 SNEGSKA (reference sequence). V lost 3 bases and J 1 base, leaving 12 bases between the germline ends. The CDR3: CSASPVDSQETQYF. DNA of the CDR3: TGCAGTGCTAGTCCGGTGGACAGCCAAGAGACCCAGTACTTC.

V and J are TRBV4-1 and TRBJ2-2, with D possibly matching TRBD2 (6 bases). Between the trimmed V and J ends, which lost 1 base and 6 bases, there was a span of 15 bases. Germline V gives CDR1 MGHRA, CDR2 YSYEKL. The CDR3 runs to 16 residues. In nucleotides, the CDR3 is TGCGCCAGCAGCCAAGTCCTTTGGGGAGGTTCCGGGGAGCTGTTTTTT. Amino acids: CASSQVLWGGSGELFF.

In its sample, this clonotype was seen a few times. The chain is built from TRBV20-1 and TRBJ2-2; tentative D call: TRBD1 (6 bases). The CDR3 contains 12 residues. Germline lookup yields CDR1 DFQATT and CDR2 SNEGSKA (reference sequence). V gave up 3 bases and J gave up 6 bases, with 8 bases separating them. The CDR3 loop is CSARAGAGELFF. The CDR3 region has the DNA TGCAGTGCTAGGGCAGGGGCCGGGGAGCTGTTTTTT.

This chain links TRBV20-1 with TRBJ2-7; 7 bases agree with TRBD2. The CDR3 runs to 15 residues. Germline V gives CDR1 DFQATT, CDR2 SNEGSKA (reference sequence). V lost 7 bases and J lost 0; bases outside the gene matches: 12. The CDR3 nucleotides read TGCAGTGTTACAGATTGGGAGGGGAGCTCCTACGAGCAGTACTTC. Translated, it gives CSVTDWEGSSYEQYF.

The chain has TRBV29-1 and TRBJ1-2; tentative D call: TRBD1 (5 bases). CDR1 and CDR2 (germline): SQVTM, ANQGSEA. This CDR3 has 14 amino acids. Trimming pared 4 bases from V and 2 bases from J, leaving 14 bases between. The CDR3 reads CSVAGAARNYGYTF. CDR3 bases: TGCAGCGTTGCTGGGGCAGCGAGAAACTATGGCTACACCTTC. Drawing the rest from reference TRBV29-1 and TRBJ1-2, the complete variable domain is SAVISQKPSRDICQRGTSLTIQCQVDSQVTMMFWYRQQPGQSLTLIATANQGSEATYESGFVIDKFPISRPNLTFSTLTVSNMSPEDSSIYLCSVAGAARNYGYTFGSGTRLTVV.

This clonotype showed up just a few times. This chain uses TRBV19 with TRBJ1-1; maybe TRBD1 (5 bases). V was shortened by 4 bases and J by 0 bases, with 15 bases between the two germline ends. CDR3 length: 16 amino acids. Germline V gives CDR1 LNHDA, CDR2 SQIVND (reference sequence). The CDR3 is CASSNAGRTMNTEAFF. As DNA, the CDR3 is TGTGCCAGTAGTAATGCGGGACGTACCATGAACACTGAAGCTTTCTTT.

This clonotype was counted ten times or more. The V call is TRBV27, the J call TRBJ1-1; D remains unclear. V was shortened by 3 bases and J by 0 bases, with 5 bases between the two germline ends. CDR1 is MNHEY, CDR2 SMNVEV, per germline (reference sequence). This CDR3 spans 13 amino acids. This chain's CDR3 is CASSFGMNTEAFF. The CDR3 DNA is TGTGCCAGCAGTTTCGGGATGAACACTGAAGCTTTCTTT.

The CDR3 loop reads CSARDHGTSLRGYTF. CDR3 sequence (DNA): TGCAGTGCTAGAGATCACGGTACTTCCCTTCGGGGCTACACCTTC. The rearrangement joins TRBV20-1 to TRBJ1-2; the D is unclear. The CDR3 extends over 15 amino acids. V dropped 0 bases and J dropped 8 bases, with 19 bases sitting between them. Germline V gene lookup returns CDR1 DFQATT and CDR2 SNEGSKA (reference sequence).

The rearrangement joins TRBV20-1 to TRBJ2-7; no clear D gene. V lost 0 bases and J 6 bases, leaving 18 bases between the germline ends. In germline, CDR1 is DFQATT, CDR2 SNEGSKA (reference sequence). The CDR3 runs 15 residues. CDR3 in DNA: TGCAGTGCTAGAGATGAAGGCCAGACTCAAGGCGAGCAGTACTTC. Its translation: CSARDEGQTQGEQYF.

The chain couples TRBV28 to TRBJ1-1, with D perhaps matching TRBD1 (5 bases). The V and J ends lost 4 bases and 3 bases respectively, with 15 bases between them. Germline V gives CDR1 MDHEN, CDR2 SYDVKM. The length of the CDR3 is 15 residues. CDR3 protein: CASSSSWGMDTEAFF. The CDR3 DNA follows: TGTGCCAGCAGTTCCTCTTGGGGGATGGACACTGAAGCTTTCTTT.

This clonotype was detected only a few times. J is TRBJ2-7 and V is TRBV9; D call uncertain. Trimming removed 3 bases at V and 0 bases at J, with 13 bases between. This CDR3 contains 15 residues. Germline V CDR1 and CDR2: SGDLS, YYNGEE. This CDR3 reads CASSAVGHSSYEQYF. The CDR3 bases are TGTGCCAGCAGCGCAGTCGGGCACAGCTCCTACGAGCAGTACTTC.

This clonotype has a handful of counts. The genes are TRBV7-9 and TRBJ2-7; 14 nucleotides align to TRBD2. The CDR3 has 15 residues. Germline CDR1 reads SEHNR; CDR2 reads FQNEAQ (reference sequence). After removal of 6 bases from V and 4 bases from J, the junction contained 5 bases not matched to a gene. CDR3 nucleotide sequence: TGTGCCAGCAGTGGGACTAGCGGGAGAATATACGAGCAGTACTTC. This gives the protein CASSGTSGRIYEQYF.

This clonotype has at least ten counts. The chain links TRBV28 to TRBJ2-6, with D hard to call. Germline assignment: CDR1 MDHEN and CDR2 SYDVKM. This CDR3 is 19 amino acids long. V shed 5 bases and J shed 0 bases, with 20 bases lying between them. The CDR3 reads CASSRWAQTFTSGANVLTF. CDR3 DNA sequence: TGTGCCAGCAGTAGATGGGCACAGACCTTCACCTCTGGGGCCAACGTCCTGACTTTC. Full variable domain (remainder filled in from reference TRBV28 and TRBJ2-6): DVKVTQSSRYLVKRTGEKVFLECVQDMDHENMFWYRQDPGLGLRLIYFSYDVKMKEKGDIPEGYSVSREKKERFSLILESASTNQTSMYLCASSRWAQTFTSGANVLTFGAGSRLTVL.

This clonotype was seen a handful of times. V gene TRBV9 combines with J gene TRBJ2-7; D assignment may be TRBD1 or TRBD2 (5 bases each). V lost 0 bases, J lost 5 bases, and 15 bases lay in between. The CDR3 spans 15 residues. Germline V gives CDR1 SGDLS, CDR2 YYNGEE. The CDR3 sequence: CASSVGAIGGDEQYF. CDR3 nucleotides: TGTGCCAGCAGCGTAGGCGCGATTGGGGGTGACGAGCAGTACTTC.

This chain joins TRBV5-1 and TRBJ1-2; 9 bases line up with TRBD1. The CDR3 covers 16 residues. Germline V gene sequence: CDR1 SGHRS, CDR2 YFSETQ. The ends lost 3 bases at V and 6 bases at J; junction bases unmatched: 12. The CDR3 loop reads CASSSYLSGTGHGYTF. The CDR3 DNA reads TGCGCCAGCAGCTCCTACCTCAGCGGGACAGGGCATGGCTACACCTTC.

Worth noting for this clonotype: A much more abundant neighbour one base away suggests this may be a read error. DNA for the CDR3: TGTGCCAGCAGTCCCGGGGCACTCTATGGCTACACCTTC. Translating it yields CASSPGALYGYTF. V usage is TRBV27 and J usage is TRBJ1-2; TRBD1 is a possible D gene (5 bases). From germline, CDR1 is MNHEY and CDR2 SMNVEV (reference sequence). This CDR3 region has 13 residues. V was shortened by 5 bases and J by 4 bases, with 11 bases between the two germline ends.

Comments on this clonotype: It differs at one base from a far larger clone, so likely a read error. This chain's CDR3 is CASSPPTGLTGAFF. CDR3 nucleotides: TGTGCCAGCAGCCCGCCGACAGGGCTCACTGGAGCTTTCTTT. The chain joins TRBV28 to TRBJ1-1; 7 bases match TRBD1. CDR3 length: 14 amino acids. Per the germline V gene, CDR1 is MDHEN and CDR2 is SYDVKM. The variable domain in full, completed from reference TRBV28 and TRBJ1-1, reads DVKVTQSSRYLVKRTGEKVFLECVQDMDHENMFWYRQDPGLGLRLIYFSYDVKMKEKGDIPEGYSVSREKKERFSLILESASTNQTSMYLCASSPPTGLTGAFFGQGTRLTVV.

This clonotype was found many times. The J gene is TRBJ2-2, the V gene TRBV27; D is unresolved. CDR3 length: 15 amino acids. V shed 5 bases and J shed 5 bases, with 15 bases lying between them. Per the germline V gene, CDR1 is MNHEY and CDR2 is SMNVEV (reference sequence). CDR3 in amino acids: CASSPLDRPTGELFF. The CDR3, as DNA: TGTGCCAGCAGTCCACTCGACCGTCCTACCGGGGAGCTGTTTTTT.

This clonotype turned up a few times. J is TRBJ1-4 and V is TRBV7-2; D is ambiguous. The germline V and J ends were trimmed by 1 base and 7 bases, with 13 bases remaining between them. The CDR3 loop spans 15 amino acids. The V gene's germline CDR1 is SGHTA and CDR2 FQGNSA. The CDR3 DNA is TGTGCCAGCAGCTTAGTAGGTGGTCTCCCTGAAAAACTGTTTTTT. Encoded protein: CASSLVGGLPEKLFF.

This clonotype was seen at least ten times. The chain combines TRBV28 with TRBJ2-7; D gene uncertain. This CDR3 comprises 12 residues. V lost 6 bases, J lost 3 bases, and 9 bases lay in between. Germline V lookup: CDR1 MDHEN, CDR2 SYDVKM. The CDR3 DNA reads as TGTGCCAGCAGCTCCACCGACTACGAGCAGTACTTC. Protein product: CASSSTDYEQYF. Looking up the rest from reference TRBV28 and TRBJ2-7 gives the full variable domain: DVKVTQSSRYLVKRTGEKVFLECVQDMDHENMFWYRQDPGLGLRLIYFSYDVKMKEKGDIPEGYSVSREKKERFSLILESASTNQTSMYLCASSSTDYEQYFGPGTRLTVT.

J is TRBJ2-1 and V is TRBV11-2; 11 bases match TRBD2. The J segment lost 4 bases and the V segment lost 4 bases, leaving 18 bases of the junction unmatched. The V gene's germline CDR1 is SGHAT and CDR2 FQNNGV. The CDR3 totals 20 residues. CDR3: CASSSSRTPGTSGLYNEQFF. The CDR3 DNA sequence: TGTGCCAGCAGCTCCTCCCGTACTCCCGGGACTAGCGGCCTTTACAATGAGCAGTTCTTC.

This rearrangement joins TRBV12-3 or TRBV12-4 to TRBJ2-2; 9 bases map to TRBD1. CDR3 length: 16 amino acids. V lost 4 bases, J lost 6 bases, and 9 bases stayed unmatched. The CDR3 nucleotides are TGTGCCAGCAGTTCGTTACAGGGGGCAGCGGCCGGGGAGCTGTTTTTT. This codes for CASSSLQGAAAGELFF.